The following is a T cell receptor beta chain sequence with its context. Its antigen is undetermined. This sample stems from a study of cytomegalovirus exposure and HLA in healthy donors. Study information: Falling in the Caucasian-associated ancestry cluster were approximately 86% of 398 genotyped donors.

The PCR contained 60 Vbeta and 13 Jbeta primers. TCRdb's copy holds only in-frame clones and misses some; the assay was immunoSEQ multiplex PCR. The table has around 140,000 clones, 55% to 75% seen once. Findings and caveats of the study: The study assumed roughly uniform donor sequencing depth for presence/absence analyses.

Trimming stripped 2 bases from V and 2 bases from J, with 9 bases between. The CDR3 loop spans 14 amino acids. CDR1 and CDR2 from the germline V gene are SGHDT and YYEEEE. Sequencing input: PBMCs. This sequence joins TRBV5-6 and TRBJ2-3; D is uncertain. The TCR comes from a man over 45 in good health and CMV-seropositive. CDR3 sequence: CASSFGRFTDTQYF. Written as DNA, the CDR3 is TGTGCCAGCAGCTTCGGTCGGTTCACAGATACGCAGTATTTT.